These 6 T cell receptor beta chains originate from one sample sequenced in a study of T cell repertoires in cytomegalovirus infection. TCRdb ran MiXCR on the reads and lists one entry per CDR3 protein. The table shows about 570,000 distinct CDR3 sequences, with about 40% occurring only once. The antigens of these receptors remain unknown. This material consisted of cultured PBMCs, taken from culture after CMV antigen stimulation. All receptors derive from a human donor in good health (CMV status not recorded). Some clones in this sample may be carry-over from other donors' samples.

This clonotype was seen only a few times. V gene TRBV5-4 combines with J gene TRBJ2-3; D is unclear. In germline, CDR1 is SGHNT, CDR2 YYREEE (reference sequence). The CDR3 is 16 residues long. Trimming cost V 0 bases and J 0 bases, with 11 bases left between them. CDR3 in DNA: TGTGCCAGCAGCTTGGTGGTCCCACCCAGCACAGATACGCAGTATTTT. Its translation is CASSLVVPPSTDTQYF.

This clonotype showed up just a few times. This chain links TRBV7-7 with TRBJ2-7; 8 bases are shared with TRBD2. The germline CDR1 and CDR2 sequences are SSHAT and FNYEAQ (reference sequence). The CDR3 is made up of 15 amino acids. With V trimmed by 5 bases and J by 2 bases, 8 bases remained unmatched. The CDR3 DNA is TGTGCCAGCAGCGTAGGCGCGGGGGGCGCCTACGAGCAGTACTTC. Protein: CASSVGAGGAYEQYF.

CDR3 amino acids: CSARGGGSEPQHF. The CDR3 DNA is TGCAGTGCTAGAGGAGGGGGCTCTGAGCCCCAGCATTTT. This chain connects TRBV20-1 to TRBJ1-5, with 7 bases aligning to TRBD1. Germline V gene lookup returns CDR1 DFQATT and CDR2 SNEGSKA (reference sequence). V shed 1 base and J 8 bases; nucleotides not matched to a gene: 5. The CDR3 extends over 13 amino acids.

The chain joins TRBV11-2 to TRBJ2-7, with 13 bases matching TRBD2. Germline CDR1 and CDR2: SGHAT and FQNNGV. This CDR3 is 16 amino acids long. V shed 5 bases and J 3 bases; nucleotides not matched to a gene: 7. In nucleotides, the CDR3 is TGTGCCAGCAGCCCAGGGACTAGCGGGGCCTTCTACGAGCAGTACTTC. Amino acid sequence: CASSPGTSGAFYEQYF.

The chain has TRBV28 and TRBJ1-2; 10 bases are a match to TRBD1. There are 16 residues in the CDR3. V lost 4 bases, J lost 8 bases, and 13 bases stayed unmatched. CDR1 and CDR2 (germline): MDHEN, SYDVKM. The CDR3 DNA follows: TGTGCCAGCAGTTCCCCCGGGACAGGGGCACCCATGGGCTACACCTTC. Amino acids: CASSSPGTGAPMGYTF.

This rearrangement joins TRBV7-2 to TRBJ2-1; D is uncertain. Germline V lookup: CDR1 SGHTA, CDR2 FQGNSA. The CDR3 contains 14 residues. Deletions cut 5 bases from V and 0 bases from J, with 8 bases between. CDR3 loop: CASSPDVSYNEQFF. CDR3 DNA: TGTGCCAGCAGCCCAGATGTCTCCTACAATGAGCAGTTCTTC.